This entry is about one T cell receptor beta chain. This specimen belongs to a study of PD-L1 blockade in urothelial cancer. The time point is: pretreatment peripheral blood. CDR3 size: 15 residues. The germline V gene encodes CDR1 SGHTA and CDR2 FQGNSA. V lost 0 bases and J 4 bases, leaving 12 bases between the germline ends. The assay was immunoSEQ multiplex PCR, and TCRdb's table has in-frame clones only and misses some. The sample has tens of thousands of clones; approximately 80% are singletons. This clonotype was obtained from a man aged 65 to 79 with urothelial cancer. This sequence joins TRBV7-2 and TRBJ1-2; tentatively, D is TRBD1 (5 bases). Sequenced material: PBMCs, taken around atezolizumab (anti-PD-L1) treatment. The CDR3 loop reads CASSLAGQGSYGYTF. CDR3 in DNA: TGTGCCAGCAGCTTAGCCGGGCAGGGATCCTATGGCTACACCTTC.